This paragraph covers one T cell receptor beta chain sequence. Under the authors' procedure: Researchers report that nucleated cell counts were estimated from reference gene primer amplification. Sequencing was performed with immunoSEQ multiplex PCR; in TCRdb, only in-frame clones are kept and a portion is missing. V, J and clone size are those of that table, while D and trimming were read from the DNA. The data hold about 150,000 clones, with around 80% observed a single time. These data are taken from a study of blood T cell repertoires in COVID-19. As for the study in general: Specimens from acute and convalescent COVID-19 originated in the United States, Italy and Spain. In each case, the material was cDNA or gDNA derived from T cells, B-cell-depleted T cells, or PBMCs.

Material for sequencing was peripheral blood. This TCR was sampled from a man in his 60s with acute or convalescent COVID-19.

CDR3 in DNA: TGCAGTGCTAGTCACGCCCAAGATAAACCGGGACAGGGATATAGGACTGAAGCTTTCTTT. This sequence encodes CSASHAQDKPGQGYRTEAFF. The chain employs TRBV20-1 and TRBJ1-1; TRBD1 matches at 9 bases. J gave up 5 bases and V 3 bases, and 25 bases lay outside the gene matches. CDR1 is DFQATT, CDR2 SNEGSKA, per germline (reference sequence). The CDR3 sequence is 20 residues long.